The present entry profiles one T cell receptor (beta chain) with its context. The data belong to a study of T cell responses to AZD1222 COVID-19 vaccine. Method: immunoSEQ multiplex PCR; TCRdb's copy keeps in-frame clones and lacks some. Altogether 100,000 to 150,000 clones are present, approximately 88% being singletons, with the ten largest covering roughly a sixth. The germline V gene has CDR1 SGHTA and CDR2 FQGNSA. The CDR3 covers 14 residues. The ends were cut back, 3 bases at V and 2 bases at J, with 10 bases in the middle. The material sequenced was peripheral blood, taken on day 0 of MenACWY control vaccination. This sequence was found in an adult in good health. The rearrangement joins TRBV7-2 to TRBJ1-2; no clear D gene. CDR3 protein: CASSFGRRNYGYTF. DNA of the CDR3: TGTGCCAGCAGCTTCGGACGGAGGAACTATGGCTACACCTTC.